The 15 T cell receptor beta chains presented below share a single source sample, sequenced in a study of tumor-infiltrating lymphocytes in localized non-small cell lung cancer. Generated by immunoSEQ multiplex PCR, the TCRdb table keeps only in-frame clones and is missing some. Of about 15,000 clones in the sample, around 66% were seen once. Sequencing was done on a sample of lung tumor tissue. The receptor set was obtained from a human donor with non-small cell lung cancer.

This chain links TRBV27 with TRBJ2-7, with D possibly being TRBD1 (6 bases). The CDR3 is made up of 13 amino acids. From germline, CDR1 is MNHEY and CDR2 SMNVEV (reference sequence). The V and J ends lost 3 bases and 8 bases respectively, with 14 bases between them. The CDR3 loop reads CASSLGAGLQQYF. For the CDR3, the DNA is TGTGCCAGCAGTTTGGGGGCAGGGCTTCAGCAGTACTTC.

The J gene is TRBJ2-2, the V gene TRBV2; D perhaps matches TRBD1 (5 bases). Germline-derived CDR1 and CDR2 are SNHLY and FYNNEI. V lost 4 bases to trimming and J lost 1 base, with 28 bases between them. CDR3 length: 21 amino acids. The CDR3 loop reads CASSGLIDRHQGYLNTGELFF. The CDR3, as DNA: TGTGCCAGCAGTGGACTCATTGACAGACACCAGGGCTACTTGAACACCGGGGAGCTGTTTTTT.

V and J are TRBV5-1 and TRBJ2-7; D is perhaps TRBD1 (6 bases). V dropped 2 bases and J dropped 6 bases, with 12 bases sitting between them. This CDR3 has 13 amino acids. Germline V lookup: CDR1 SGHRS, CDR2 YFSETQ. In DNA form, the CDR3 reads TGCGCCAGCAGCTTACAGGGTTTTAGCGAGCAGTACTTC. This codes for CASSLQGFSEQYF.

This clone was found a few times. V is TRBV5-1 and J is TRBJ1-1, with D perhaps TRBD1 (5 bases). The CDR3 runs to 15 residues. Germline V gives CDR1 SGHRS, CDR2 YFSETQ. V was trimmed by 0 bases and J by 3 bases, leaving 12 bases between them. In nucleotides, the CDR3 is TGCGCCAGCAGCTTGGATGCAGGGTGGGACACTGAAGCTTTCTTT. This translates into CASSLDAGWDTEAFF.

This clone is termed large (0.1 to 1%). The chain recombines TRBV2 with TRBJ1-5, with D tentatively TRBD1 (6 bases). The CDR3 is 18 amino acids. CDR1 and CDR2 from the germline V gene are SNHLY and FYNNEI. Trimming shortened V by 5 bases and J by 2 bases, and 22 bases separated the two germline ends. As DNA, the CDR3 is TGTGCCAGCAGTAAGACCCGACAGGTGAGCAAGGGCAATCAGCCCCAGCATTTT. Translated, it gives CASSKTRQVSKGNQPQHF.

This clone was detected only a few times. The chain employs TRBV11-2 and TRBJ2-5; TRBD2 matches 11 bases. Trimming cost V 5 bases and J 4 bases; bases outside gene matches: 3. Germline V gene data show CDR1 as SGHAT and CDR2 as FQNNGV. This CDR3 region has 14 residues. The CDR3 sequence: CASSLTSGTETQYF. CDR3 nucleotides: TGTGCCAGCAGCCTGACTAGCGGGACAGAGACCCAGTACTTC.

The CDR3: CASSLAVAMRSKNTGELFF. In nucleotides, the CDR3 is TGTGCCAGCAGCTTGGCCGTAGCGATGAGGTCTAAAAACACCGGGGAGCTGTTTTTT. The V gene is TRBV5-4, the J gene TRBJ2-2; D might be TRBD2 (5 bases). The CDR3 consists of 19 residues. Between the trimmed V and J ends, which lost 0 bases and 2 bases, there was a span of 20 bases. Germline CDR1 is SGHNT and CDR2 is YYREEE (reference sequence).

J is TRBJ2-5 and V is TRBV5-1, with a possible D match to TRBD2 (5 bases). Trimming left V 0 bases short and J 2 bases short, with 8 bases between. Germline V gene lookup returns CDR1 SGHRS and CDR2 YFSETQ. CDR3 length: 14 amino acids. The DNA for the CDR3 is TGCGCCAGCAGCTTGGGTAGCGTACAAGAGACCCAGTACTTC. Amino acid sequence: CASSLGSVQETQYF. Full variable domain (outside the CDR3, taken from reference TRBV5-1 and TRBJ2-5): KAGVTQTPRYLIKTRGQQVTLSCSPISGHRSVSWYQQTPGQGLQFLFEYFSETQRNKGNFPGRFSGRQFSNSRSEMNVSTLELGDSALYLCASSLGSVQETQYFGPGTRLLVL.

This rearrangement joins TRBV10-3 to TRBJ1-1, with D unresolved. This CDR3 is 13 amino acids long. V gave up 3 bases and J gave up 2 bases, with 7 bases separating them. CDR1 and CDR2 from the germline V gene are ENHRY and SYGVKD. The CDR3 DNA follows: TGTGCCATCAGTGATGTCGGAAACACTGAAGCTTTCTTT. Its protein is CAISDVGNTEAFF.

J is TRBJ1-5 and V is TRBV6-6; D is possibly TRBD1 (5 bases). This CDR3 comprises 15 residues. Germline CDR1 is MNHNY and CDR2 is SVGAGI (reference sequence). V was shortened by 4 bases and J by 2 bases, with 12 bases between the two germline ends. DNA for the CDR3: TGTGCCAGCAGTTTTAAGGGGAGCGGCAATCAGCCCCAGCATTTT. It yields the protein CASSFKGSGNQPQHF.

This clone was recorded a few times. This rearrangement joins TRBV27 to TRBJ1-1; D is perhaps TRBD1 (6 bases). Germline assignment: CDR1 MNHEY and CDR2 SMNVEV (reference sequence). The V and J ends lost 2 bases and 1 base respectively, with 14 bases between them. This CDR3 region has 16 residues. The CDR3 nucleotides are TGTGCCAGCAGTTTAGCTACTGACAGGCGGAACACTGAAGCTTTCTTT. Translating it yields CASSLATDRRNTEAFF.

The J gene is TRBJ1-1, the V gene TRBV30; the match to TRBD1 covers 8 bases. The V gene's germline CDR1 is GTSNPN and CDR2 SVGIG (reference sequence). This CDR3 region has 14 residues. J gave up 4 bases and V 3 bases, and 7 bases lay outside the gene matches. CDR3 in amino acids: CAWRNRGKFTEAFF. CDR3 DNA: TGTGCCTGGAGAAACAGGGGGAAGTTCACTGAAGCTTTCTTT.

The chain combines TRBV5-7 with TRBJ2-3; 11 nucleotides match TRBD2. TRBV5-7 is identified as an open reading frame with a role that is uncertain. V shed 0 bases, J shed 3 bases, and the junction held 6 bases outside the gene matches. The length of the CDR3 is 17 residues. The CDR3 region has the DNA TGTGCCAGCAGCTTGGAACTAGCGGGAGATGTGACAGATACGCAGTATTTT. Residues: CASSLELAGDVTDTQYF.

V and J are TRBV6-1 and TRBJ2-6; TRBD2 matches at 7 bases. CDR1 and CDR2 (germline): MNHNS, SASEGT. This CDR3 region has 15 residues. J was trimmed by 2 bases and V by 6 bases; bases with no gene match: 4. The CDR3 coding sequence is TGTGCCAGCAGCAGCGGGGTGGCTGGGGCCAACGTCCTGACTTTC. It encodes CASSSGVAGANVLTF.

The chain links TRBV11-3 to TRBJ2-5; no clear D gene. Trimming removed 2 bases from V and 1 base from J, with 5 bases in between. The CDR3 spans 13 residues. Germline V gene sequence: CDR1 SGHNT, CDR2 YENEEA. CDR3 sequence (DNA): TGTGCCAGCAGCTTATGGACCCAAGAGACCCAGTACTTC. It specifies CASSLWTQETQYF.